This T cell receptor (beta chain) is from a study of cytomegalovirus exposure and HLA in healthy donors. General observations from the study: A classifier reportedly called cytomegalovirus status with high sensitivity and specificity.

Comments on this clone: Its matching antigen is unknown.

The PCR made use of 60 Vbeta and 13 Jbeta primers. Only in-frame clones appear in the TCRdb table, and some are missing; sequencing was by immunoSEQ multiplex PCR. The repertoire includes some 150,000 clones, about three quarters of them detected once, and roughly 3.8% sits in the top ten. J gave up 4 bases and V 2 bases, and 3 bases lay outside the gene matches. Germline loops: CDR1 SGHRS, CDR2 YFSETQ. There are 14 residues in the CDR3. Sequencing used PBMCs. The TCR was taken from a male donor in good health and CMV-seronegative. The chain employs TRBV5-1 and TRBJ2-7; 10 nucleotides align to TRBD1. The CDR3 DNA reads as TGCGCCAGCAGCTTCCGGGACAGGGGTTACGAGCAGTACTTC. It is translated as CASSFRDRGYEQYF. The full variable domain, its missing parts supplied by reference TRBV5-1 and TRBJ2-7, is KAGVTQTPRYLIKTRGQQVTLSCSPISGHRSVSWYQQTPGQGLQFLFEYFSETQRNKGNFPGRFSGRQFSNSRSEMNVSTLELGDSALYLCASSFRDRGYEQYFGPGTRLTVT.